Below are 6 T cell receptor beta chains sequenced from a single sample in a study of blood T cells in healthy people across ages. A second PCR of 7 to 11 cycles used a sample-barcoded 5' primer and a J-beta primer mix. TCRdb itself ran the 5' RACE reads through MiXCR, one entry per CDR3 protein. The sample records fewer than 800,000 distinct CDR3 sequences, around 49% being singletons. Sequencing used blood. These TCRs come from a woman aged 60 to 75 in good health.

The gene calls are TRBV10-3 and TRBJ1-2; no definite D call. The CDR3 covers 13 residues. Germline CDR1 is ENHRY and CDR2 is SYGVKD. The V and J ends lost 11 bases and 4 bases respectively, with 17 bases between them. CDR3 residues: CAVPGLWGYGYTF. The DNA for the CDR3 is TGTGCCGTCCCGGGCCTTTGGGGCTATGGCTACACCTTC.

V is TRBV6-5 and J is TRBJ2-7; no clear D. TRBJ2-5 explains the end of the DNA better; the J call may be wrong. There are 13 residues in the CDR3. Germline assignment: CDR1 MNHEY and CDR2 SVGAGI. For the CDR3, the DNA is TGTGCCAGCAGTCCTACTCTCAAAGAGACCCAGTACTTC. Its protein is CASSPTLKETQYF.

A few counts support this clonotype. The V and J genes are TRBV20-1 and TRBJ2-5, with 9 positions matching TRBD1. This CDR3 spans 13 amino acids. V was clipped by 1 base and J by 5 bases; unmatched bases: 2. Germline V CDR1 and CDR2: DFQATT, SNEGSKA (reference sequence). This CDR3 reads CSARGGTGETQYF. The DNA of the CDR3 is TGCAGTGCTAGAGGGGGGACAGGGGAGACCCAGTACTTC.

The chain joins TRBV4-3 to TRBJ2-3, with TRBD2 identical over 9 bases. Germline V gene lookup returns CDR1 LGHNA and CDR2 YSLEER. V gave up 0 bases and J gave up 2 bases; unmatched junction bases: 6. The CDR3 contains 17 residues. CDR3 DNA: TGCGCCAGCAGCCAAGATTTAGCGGGGGTAACCACAGATACGCAGTATTTT. This sequence encodes CASSQDLAGVTTDTQYF.

The chain combines TRBV4-1 with TRBJ2-3; 10 nucleotides align to TRBD2. The CDR3 covers 16 residues. Looked up from germline, CDR1 is MGHRA and CDR2 is YSYEKL. V shed 4 bases, J shed 4 bases, and the junction held 8 bases outside the gene matches. The DNA of the CDR3 is TGCGCCAGCAGCCGGTCGGCTAGCGGGAGTGCAGATACGCAGTATTTT. As protein: CASSRSASGSADTQYF.

The sample holds one count of this clonotype. This rearrangement joins TRBV20-1 to TRBJ1-5; D may be TRBD1 (6 bases). This CDR3 is built from 13 residues. The germline V and J ends were trimmed by 2 bases and 7 bases, with 12 bases remaining between them. Germline V CDR1 and CDR2: DFQATT, SNEGSKA (reference sequence). The CDR3 coding sequence is TGCAGTGCTAGAACACAGGGACCGCAGCCCCAGCATTTT. Translating gives CSARTQGPQPQHF.